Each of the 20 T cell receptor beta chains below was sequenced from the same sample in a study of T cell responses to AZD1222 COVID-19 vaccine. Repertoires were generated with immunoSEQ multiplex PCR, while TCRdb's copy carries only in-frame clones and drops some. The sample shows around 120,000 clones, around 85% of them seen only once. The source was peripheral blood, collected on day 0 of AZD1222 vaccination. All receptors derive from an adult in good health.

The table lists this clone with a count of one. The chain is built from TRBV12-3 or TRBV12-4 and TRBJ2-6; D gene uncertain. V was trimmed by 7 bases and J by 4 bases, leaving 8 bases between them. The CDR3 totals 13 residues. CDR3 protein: CASTLAGANVLTF. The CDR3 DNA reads TGTGCCAGCACCCTGGCGGGGGCCAACGTCCTGACTTTC.

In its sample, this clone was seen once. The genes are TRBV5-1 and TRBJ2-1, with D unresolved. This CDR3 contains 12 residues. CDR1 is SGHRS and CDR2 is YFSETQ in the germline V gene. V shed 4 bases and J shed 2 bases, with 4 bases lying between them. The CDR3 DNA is TGCGCCAGCAGCCGGGCCTACAATGAGCAGTTCTTC. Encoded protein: CASSRAYNEQFF.

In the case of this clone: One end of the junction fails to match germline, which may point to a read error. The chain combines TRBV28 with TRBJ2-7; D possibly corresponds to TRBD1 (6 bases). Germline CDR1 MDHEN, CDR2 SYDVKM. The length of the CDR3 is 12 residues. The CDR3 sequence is CASSFGSGDLWF. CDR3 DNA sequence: TGTGCCAGCAGTTTTGGGTCAGGGGATCTTTGGTTC.

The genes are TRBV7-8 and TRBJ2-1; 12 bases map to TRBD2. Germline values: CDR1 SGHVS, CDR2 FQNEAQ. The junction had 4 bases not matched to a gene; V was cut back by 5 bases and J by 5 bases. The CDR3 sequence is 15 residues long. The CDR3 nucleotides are TGTGCCAGCAGCGGGAGACTAGCGGGAGACAATGAGCAGTTCTTC. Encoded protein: CASSGRLAGDNEQFF.

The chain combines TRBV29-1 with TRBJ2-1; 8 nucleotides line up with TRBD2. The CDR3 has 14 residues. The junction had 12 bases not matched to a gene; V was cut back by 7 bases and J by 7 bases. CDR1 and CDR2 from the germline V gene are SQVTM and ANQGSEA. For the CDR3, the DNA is TGCAGCGCCTCCGCCGGCGGGGGGAAGAATGAGCAGTTCTTC. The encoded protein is CSASAGGGKNEQFF.

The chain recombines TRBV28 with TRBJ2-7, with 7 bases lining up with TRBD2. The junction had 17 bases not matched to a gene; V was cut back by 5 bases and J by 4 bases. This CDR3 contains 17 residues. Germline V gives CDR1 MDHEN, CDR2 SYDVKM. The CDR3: CASSVTGKRDIGYEQYF. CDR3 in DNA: TGTGCCAGCAGTGTTACCGGCAAGCGGGATATCGGGTACGAGCAGTACTTC.

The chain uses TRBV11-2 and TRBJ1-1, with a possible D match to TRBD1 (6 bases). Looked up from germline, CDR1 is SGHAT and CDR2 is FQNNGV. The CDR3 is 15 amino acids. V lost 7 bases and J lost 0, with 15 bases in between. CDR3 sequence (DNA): TGTGCCAGCACCCGGACAGCCGGAATGAACACTGAAGCTTTCTTT. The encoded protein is CASTRTAGMNTEAFF.

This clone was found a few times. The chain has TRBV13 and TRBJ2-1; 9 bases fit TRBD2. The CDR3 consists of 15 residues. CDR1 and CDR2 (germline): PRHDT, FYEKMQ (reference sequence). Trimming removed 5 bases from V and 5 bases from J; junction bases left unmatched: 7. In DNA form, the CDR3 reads TGTGCCAGCAGCCCCGGGACTAGCCGGAACAATGAGCAGTTCTTC. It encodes CASSPGTSRNNEQFF.

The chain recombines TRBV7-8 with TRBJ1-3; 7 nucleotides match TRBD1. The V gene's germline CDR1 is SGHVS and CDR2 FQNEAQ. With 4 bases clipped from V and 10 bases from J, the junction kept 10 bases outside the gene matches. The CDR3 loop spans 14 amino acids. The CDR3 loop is CASSSGQAAWTIYF. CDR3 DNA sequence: TGTGCCAGCAGCTCCGGACAGGCGGCGTGGACCATATATTTT. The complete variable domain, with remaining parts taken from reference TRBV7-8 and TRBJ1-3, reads GAGVSQSPRYKVAKRGQDVALRCDPISGHVSLFWYQQALGQGPEFLTYFQNEAQLDKSGLPSDRFFAERPEGSVSTLKIQRTQQEDSAVYLCASSSGQAAWTIYFGEGSWLTVV.

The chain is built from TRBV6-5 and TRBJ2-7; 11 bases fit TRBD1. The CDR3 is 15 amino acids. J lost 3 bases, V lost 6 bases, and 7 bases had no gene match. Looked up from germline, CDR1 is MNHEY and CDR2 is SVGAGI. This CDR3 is CASRPGTGGIYEQYF. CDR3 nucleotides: TGTGCCAGCAGACCCGGGACAGGGGGGATCTACGAGCAGTACTTC.

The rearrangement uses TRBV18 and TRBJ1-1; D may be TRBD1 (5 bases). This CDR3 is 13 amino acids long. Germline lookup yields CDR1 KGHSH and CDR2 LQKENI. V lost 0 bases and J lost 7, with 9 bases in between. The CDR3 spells CASSPPDTYEAFF. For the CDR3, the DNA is TGTGCCAGCTCACCACCGGACACCTATGAAGCTTTCTTT.

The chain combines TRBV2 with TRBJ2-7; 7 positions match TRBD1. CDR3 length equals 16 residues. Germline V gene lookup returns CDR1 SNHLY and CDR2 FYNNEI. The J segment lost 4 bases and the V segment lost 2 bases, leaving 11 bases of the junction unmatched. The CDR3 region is CASSEFPGQILYEQYF. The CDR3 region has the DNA TGTGCCAGCAGTGAATTCCCGGGACAGATATTATACGAGCAGTACTTC.

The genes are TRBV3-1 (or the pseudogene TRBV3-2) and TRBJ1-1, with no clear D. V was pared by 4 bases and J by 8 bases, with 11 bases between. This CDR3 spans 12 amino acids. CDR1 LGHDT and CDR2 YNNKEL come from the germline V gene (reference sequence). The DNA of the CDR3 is TGTGCCAGCAGCCTCTCCGGGTCCGAAGCTTTCTTT. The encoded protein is CASSLSGSEAFF.

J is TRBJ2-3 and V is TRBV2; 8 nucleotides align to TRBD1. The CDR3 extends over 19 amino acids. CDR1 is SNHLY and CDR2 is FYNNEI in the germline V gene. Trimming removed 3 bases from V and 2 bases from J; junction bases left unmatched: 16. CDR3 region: CASSEWSRRPGQVTDTQYF. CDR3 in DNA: TGTGCCAGCAGTGAGTGGTCTAGGCGCCCGGGACAGGTCACAGATACGCAGTATTTT. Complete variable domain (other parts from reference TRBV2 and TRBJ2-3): EPEVTQTPSHQVTQMGQEVILRCVPISNHLYFYWYRQILGQKVEFLVSFYNNEISEKSEIFDDQFSVERPDGSNFTLKIRSTKLEDSAMYFCASSEWSRRPGQVTDTQYFGPGTRLTVL.

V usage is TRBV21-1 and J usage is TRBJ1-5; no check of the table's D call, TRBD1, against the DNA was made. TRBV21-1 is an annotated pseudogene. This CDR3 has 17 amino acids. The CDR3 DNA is TGTGCCAGCAGCCCCCCTAGCGCGGACAGGGGGCATCAGCCCCAGCATTTT. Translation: CASSPPSADRGHQPQHF.

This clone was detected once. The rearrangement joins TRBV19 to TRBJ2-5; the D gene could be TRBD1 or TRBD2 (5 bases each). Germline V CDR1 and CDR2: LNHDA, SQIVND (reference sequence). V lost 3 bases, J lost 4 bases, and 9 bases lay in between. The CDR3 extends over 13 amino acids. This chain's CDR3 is CASSIRGVETQYF. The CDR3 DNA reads TGTGCCAGTAGTATCCGAGGGGTAGAGACCCAGTACTTC. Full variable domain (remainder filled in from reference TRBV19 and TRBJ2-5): DGGITQSPKYLFRKEGQNVTLSCEQNLNHDAMYWYRQDPGQGLRLIYYSQIVNDFQKGDIAEGYSVSREKKESFPLTVTSAQKNPTAFYLCASSIRGVETQYFGPGTRLLVL.

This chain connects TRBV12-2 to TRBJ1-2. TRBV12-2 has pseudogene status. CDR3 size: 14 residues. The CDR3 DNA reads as TGTGCAAGTCGCTTAGGGGAGACTAACTATGGCTACACCTTC. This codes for CASRLGETNYGYTF.

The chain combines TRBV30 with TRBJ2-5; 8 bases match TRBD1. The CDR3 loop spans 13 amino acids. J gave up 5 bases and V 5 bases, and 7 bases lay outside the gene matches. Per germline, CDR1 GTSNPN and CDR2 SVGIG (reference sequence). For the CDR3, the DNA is TGTGCCTGGGGGACAGGCCCATGGGAGACCCAGTACTTC. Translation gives CAWGTGPWETQYF.

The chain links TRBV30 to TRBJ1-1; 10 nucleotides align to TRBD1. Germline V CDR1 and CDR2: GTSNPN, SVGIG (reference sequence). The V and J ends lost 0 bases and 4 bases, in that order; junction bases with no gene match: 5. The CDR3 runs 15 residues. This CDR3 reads CAWSVLRTGGTEAFF. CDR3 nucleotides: TGTGCCTGGAGTGTACTCAGGACAGGGGGCACTGAAGCTTTCTTT.

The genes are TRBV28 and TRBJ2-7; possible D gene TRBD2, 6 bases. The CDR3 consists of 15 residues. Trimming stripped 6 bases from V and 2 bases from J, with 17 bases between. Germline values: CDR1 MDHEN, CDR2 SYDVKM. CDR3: CASSPHATGAYEQYF. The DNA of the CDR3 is TGTGCCAGCAGCCCCCACGCTACGGGGGCCTACGAGCAGTACTTC.